This T cell receptor (beta chain) was captured by sequencing in a study of blood T cells in healthy people across ages. For the study at large: About one barcoded TCR beta cDNA was captured per two T cells.

Every donor provided roughly 9.1 milliliters of peripheral blood. Per sample, at least 6 micrograms of total RNA were extracted. Primers used in a second PCR of about 7 to 12 cycles were a sample-barcoded 5' primer and a J-beta primer mix. MiXCR was run by TCRdb on the 5' RACE reads, yielding one entry per CDR3 protein. The sample consists of more than 650,000 distinct CDR3 sequences, around 24% of them appearing once. This clonotype was counted between two and nine times. These data also formed part of another study, on T cells of mothers and their children. That report adds: A second PCR was performed with the M1S primer. This primer added sample barcodes and 2-4 random nucleotides.

This TCR derives from a boy aged 5-17 years in good health. The sample was blood.

The CDR3 sequence: CSASDGTKNIQYF. The CDR3 DNA reads TGCAGTGCTAGCGACGGGACGAAAAACATTCAGTACTTC. The chain carries TRBV20-1 and TRBJ2-4, with D perhaps being TRBD1 or TRBD2 (5 bases each). Germline assignment: CDR1 DFQATT and CDR2 SNEGSKA (reference sequence). The CDR3 is 13 amino acids. V lost 3 bases to trimming and J lost 4 bases, with 10 bases between them.